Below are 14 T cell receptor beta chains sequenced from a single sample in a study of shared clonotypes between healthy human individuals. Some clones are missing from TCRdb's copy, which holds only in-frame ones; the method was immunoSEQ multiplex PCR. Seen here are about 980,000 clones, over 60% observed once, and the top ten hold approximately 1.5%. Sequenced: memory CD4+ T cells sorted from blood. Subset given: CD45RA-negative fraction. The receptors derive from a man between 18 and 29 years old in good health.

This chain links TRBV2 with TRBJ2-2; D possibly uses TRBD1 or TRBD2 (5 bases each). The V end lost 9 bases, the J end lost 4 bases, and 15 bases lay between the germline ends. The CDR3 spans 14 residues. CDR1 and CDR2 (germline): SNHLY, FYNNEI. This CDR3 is CASRSGRLTGELFF. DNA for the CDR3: TGTGCCAGTCGGTCAGGGAGACTCACCGGGGAGCTGTTTTTT. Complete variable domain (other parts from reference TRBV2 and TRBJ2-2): EPEVTQTPSHQVTQMGQEVILRCVPISNHLYFYWYRQILGQKVEFLVSFYNNEISEKSEIFDDQFSVERPDGSNFTLKIRSTKLEDSAMYFCASRSGRLTGELFFGEGSRLTVL.

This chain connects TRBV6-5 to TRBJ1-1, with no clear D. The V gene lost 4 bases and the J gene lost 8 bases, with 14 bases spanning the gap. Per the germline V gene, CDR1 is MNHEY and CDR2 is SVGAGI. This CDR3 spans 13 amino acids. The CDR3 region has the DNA TGTGCCAGCAGTTCCCCCCTCGGGGAAGAAGCTTTCTTT. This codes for CASSSPLGEEAFF.

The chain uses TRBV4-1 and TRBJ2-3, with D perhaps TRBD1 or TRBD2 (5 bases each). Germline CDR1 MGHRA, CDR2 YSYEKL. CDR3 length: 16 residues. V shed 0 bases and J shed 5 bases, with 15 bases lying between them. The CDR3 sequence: CASSQDVGTTRDTQYF. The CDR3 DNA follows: TGCGCCAGCAGCCAAGACGTAGGGACCACGCGAGATACGCAGTATTTT.

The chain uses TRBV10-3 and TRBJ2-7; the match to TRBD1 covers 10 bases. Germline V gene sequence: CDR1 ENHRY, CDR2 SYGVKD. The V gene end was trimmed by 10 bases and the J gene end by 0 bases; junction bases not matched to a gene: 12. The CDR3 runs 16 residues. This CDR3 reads CATQPHGTGASYEQYF. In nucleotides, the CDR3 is TGTGCCACCCAGCCCCATGGGACAGGGGCCTCCTACGAGCAGTACTTC.

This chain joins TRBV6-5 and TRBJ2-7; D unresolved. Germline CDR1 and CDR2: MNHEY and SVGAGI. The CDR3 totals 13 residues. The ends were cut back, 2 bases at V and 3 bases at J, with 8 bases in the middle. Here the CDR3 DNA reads TGTGCCAGCAGTTACAGAATAGGCTACGAGCAGTACTTC. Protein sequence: CASSYRIGYEQYF.

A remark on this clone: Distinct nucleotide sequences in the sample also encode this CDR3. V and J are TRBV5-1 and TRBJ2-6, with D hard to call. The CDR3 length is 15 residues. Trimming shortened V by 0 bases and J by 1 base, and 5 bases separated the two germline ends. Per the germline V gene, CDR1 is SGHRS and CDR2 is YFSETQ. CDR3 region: CASSLGVSGANVLTF. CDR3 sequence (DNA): TGCGCCAGCAGCTTGGGGGTTTCTGGGGCCAACGTCCTGACTTTC.

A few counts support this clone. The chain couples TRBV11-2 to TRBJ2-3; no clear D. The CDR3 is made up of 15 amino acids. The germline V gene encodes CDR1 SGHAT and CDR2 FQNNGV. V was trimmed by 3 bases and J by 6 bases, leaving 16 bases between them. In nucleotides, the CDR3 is TGTGCCAGCAGCTTCGGCCTGGGCCAGAGGGATACGCAGTATTTT. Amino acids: CASSFGLGQRDTQYF.

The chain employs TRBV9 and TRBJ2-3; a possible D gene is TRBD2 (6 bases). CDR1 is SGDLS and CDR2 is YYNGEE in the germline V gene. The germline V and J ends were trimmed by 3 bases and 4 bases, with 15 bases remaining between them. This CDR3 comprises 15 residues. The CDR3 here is CASSAGGGSADTQYF. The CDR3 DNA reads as TGTGCCAGCAGCGCCGGGGGTGGTTCCGCAGATACGCAGTATTTT.

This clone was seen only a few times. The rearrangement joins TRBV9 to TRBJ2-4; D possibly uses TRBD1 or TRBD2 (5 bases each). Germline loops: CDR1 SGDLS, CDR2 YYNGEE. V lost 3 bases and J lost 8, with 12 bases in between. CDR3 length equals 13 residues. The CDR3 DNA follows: TGTGCCAGCAGCGATCGACAGCGGCACATTCAGTACTTC. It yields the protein CASSDRQRHIQYF.

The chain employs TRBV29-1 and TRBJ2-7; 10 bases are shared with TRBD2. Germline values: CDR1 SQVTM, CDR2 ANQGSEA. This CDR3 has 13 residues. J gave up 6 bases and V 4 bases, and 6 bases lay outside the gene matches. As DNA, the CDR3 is TGCAGCGTTGCTTTAGCGGGAGGTCGCGAGCAGTACTTC. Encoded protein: CSVALAGGREQYF.

In DNA form, the CDR3 reads TGTGCCATCAGTGACCAGGCTGCGGGGATAAGGGACTACACCTTC. Its translation: CAISDQAAGIRDYTF. The gene calls are TRBV10-3 and TRBJ1-2; no firm D call. This CDR3 is built from 15 residues. Trimming shortened V by 3 bases and J by 10 bases, and 21 bases separated the two germline ends. Looked up from germline, CDR1 is ENHRY and CDR2 is SYGVKD.

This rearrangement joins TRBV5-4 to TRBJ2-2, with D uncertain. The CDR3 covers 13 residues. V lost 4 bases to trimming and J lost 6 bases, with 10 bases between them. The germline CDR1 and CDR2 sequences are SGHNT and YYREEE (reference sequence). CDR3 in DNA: TGTGCCAGCAGCGGGTGGATGGCCGGGGAGCTGTTTTTT. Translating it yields CASSGWMAGELFF.

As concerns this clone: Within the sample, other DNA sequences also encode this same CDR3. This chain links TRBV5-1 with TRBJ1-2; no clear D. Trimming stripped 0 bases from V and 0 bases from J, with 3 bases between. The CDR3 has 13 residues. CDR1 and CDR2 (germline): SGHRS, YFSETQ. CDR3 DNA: TGCGCCAGCAGCTTGGGCGCTAACTATGGCTACACCTTC. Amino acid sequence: CASSLGANYGYTF.

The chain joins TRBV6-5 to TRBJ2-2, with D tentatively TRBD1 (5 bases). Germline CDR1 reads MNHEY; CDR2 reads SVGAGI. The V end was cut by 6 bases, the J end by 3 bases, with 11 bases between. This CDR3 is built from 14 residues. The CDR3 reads CASSPTVYTGELFF. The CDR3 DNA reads TGTGCCAGCAGCCCGACAGTTTACACCGGGGAGCTGTTTTTT.